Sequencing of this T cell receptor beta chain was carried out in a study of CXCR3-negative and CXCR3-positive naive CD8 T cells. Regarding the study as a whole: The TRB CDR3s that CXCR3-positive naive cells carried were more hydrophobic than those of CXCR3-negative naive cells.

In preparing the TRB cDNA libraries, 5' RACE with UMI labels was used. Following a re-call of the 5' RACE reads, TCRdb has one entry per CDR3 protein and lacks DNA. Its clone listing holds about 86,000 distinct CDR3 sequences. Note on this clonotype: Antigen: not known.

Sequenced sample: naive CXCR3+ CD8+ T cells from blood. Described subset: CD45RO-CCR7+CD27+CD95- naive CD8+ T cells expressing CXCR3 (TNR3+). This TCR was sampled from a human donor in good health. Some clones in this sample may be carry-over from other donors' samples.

CDR3 protein: CSVEQGRSYEQYF. V gene TRBV29-1 combines with J gene TRBJ2-7; TCRdb gives TRBD2 as the D gene, but with no DNA this cannot be confirmed. The CDR3 totals 13 residues. Germline V lookup: CDR1 SQVTM, CDR2 ANQGSEA.